The T cell receptor (beta chain) described here comes from a study of blood T cells in healthy people across ages. Findings and caveats of the study: Long-lived and aged donors differed, with more naive CD4+ cells and higher diversity in the long-lived.

Turning to this clonotype: What it binds is unknown.

In germline, CDR1 is ENHRY, CDR2 SYGVKD. This CDR3 is 15 amino acids long. Trimming stripped 8 bases from V and 4 bases from J, with 18 bases between. Together with a sample-barcoded 5' primer, a J-beta primer mix was included in a second PCR lasting about 7 to 11 cycles. TCRdb recomputed calls from the 5' RACE reads with MiXCR, one row per CDR3 protein. The data show around 1,000,000 distinct CDR3 sequences, with 20% to 25% seen just once and around 0.7% held by the top ten. This sample was also put to use in a study of T cells of mothers and their children. That paper adds: Barcodes and 2-4 random nucleotides were added by M1S in the second PCR.

Sequencing used blood. The genes are TRBV10-3 and TRBJ2-1; a possible D gene is TRBD2 (8 bases). This clonotype originated in a girl aged 2-10 years in good health. This CDR3 reads CAIREGTAEYNEQFF. The CDR3 nucleotides are TGTGCCATCCGGGAGGGGACAGCAGAGTACAATGAGCAGTTCTTC.